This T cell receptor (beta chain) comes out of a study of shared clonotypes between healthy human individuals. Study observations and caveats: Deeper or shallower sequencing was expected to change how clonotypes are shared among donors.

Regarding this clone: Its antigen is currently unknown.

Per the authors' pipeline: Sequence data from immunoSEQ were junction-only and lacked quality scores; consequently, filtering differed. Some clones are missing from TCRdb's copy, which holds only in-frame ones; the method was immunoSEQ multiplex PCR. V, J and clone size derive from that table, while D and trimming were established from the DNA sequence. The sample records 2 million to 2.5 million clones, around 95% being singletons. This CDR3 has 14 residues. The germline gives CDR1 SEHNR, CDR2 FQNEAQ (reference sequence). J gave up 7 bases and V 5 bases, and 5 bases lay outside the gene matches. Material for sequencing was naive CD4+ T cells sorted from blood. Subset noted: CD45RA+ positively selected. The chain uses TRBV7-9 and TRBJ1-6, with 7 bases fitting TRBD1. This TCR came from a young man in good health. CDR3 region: CASSPDRRNSPLHF. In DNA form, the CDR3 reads TGTGCCAGCAGCCCGGACAGGAGAAATTCACCCCTCCACTTT.